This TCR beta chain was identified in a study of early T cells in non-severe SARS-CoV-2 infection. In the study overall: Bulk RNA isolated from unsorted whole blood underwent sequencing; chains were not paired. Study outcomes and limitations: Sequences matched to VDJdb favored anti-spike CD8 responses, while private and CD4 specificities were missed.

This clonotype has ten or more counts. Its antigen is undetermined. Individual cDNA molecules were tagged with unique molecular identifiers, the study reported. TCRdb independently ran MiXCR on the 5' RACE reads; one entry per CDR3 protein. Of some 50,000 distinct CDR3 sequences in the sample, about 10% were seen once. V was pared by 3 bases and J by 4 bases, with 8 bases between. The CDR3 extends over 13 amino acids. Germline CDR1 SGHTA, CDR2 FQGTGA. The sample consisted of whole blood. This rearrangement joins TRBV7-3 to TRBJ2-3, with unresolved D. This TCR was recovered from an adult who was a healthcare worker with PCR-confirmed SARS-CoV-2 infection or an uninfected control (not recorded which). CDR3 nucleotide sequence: TGTGCCAGCAGCTTGACTGGGTCAGATACGCAGTATTTT. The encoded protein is CASSLTGSDTQYF.